Detailed here is one T cell receptor beta chain. What it recognizes is unknown. The record originates from a study of siplizumab effects on memory and regulatory T cells. Points from the study as a whole: An assignable phenotype, naive or memory, was missing from roughly 80-95% of proliferating CD4+ or CD8+ clones. Sequences below about 10^-5 frequency were poorly captured. As a result, only a minor fraction of alloreactive clones mapped to unstimulated subsets. Some alloreactive sequences were traceable to unstimulated CD4+ memory cells, and siplizumab significantly reduced them.

Assay used: immunoSEQ multiplex PCR; TCRdb lists only in-frame clones, some missing. The data contain 100,000 or so clones, around 90% of them singletons. This CDR3 has 16 amino acids. The V end was cut by 0 bases, the J end by 4 bases, with 11 bases between. Germline V gene data show CDR1 as SGHRS and CDR2 as YFSETQ. The sample comprised CD4+ T cells sorted from blood. The origin of this receptor is a human donor in good health. The rearrangement links TRBV5-1 to TRBJ2-6; D may be TRBD1 (6 bases). The DNA of the CDR3 is TGCGCCAGCAGCTTGGACAGGGTGCAAGGGGCCAACGTCCTGACTTTC. This gives the protein CASSLDRVQGANVLTF.